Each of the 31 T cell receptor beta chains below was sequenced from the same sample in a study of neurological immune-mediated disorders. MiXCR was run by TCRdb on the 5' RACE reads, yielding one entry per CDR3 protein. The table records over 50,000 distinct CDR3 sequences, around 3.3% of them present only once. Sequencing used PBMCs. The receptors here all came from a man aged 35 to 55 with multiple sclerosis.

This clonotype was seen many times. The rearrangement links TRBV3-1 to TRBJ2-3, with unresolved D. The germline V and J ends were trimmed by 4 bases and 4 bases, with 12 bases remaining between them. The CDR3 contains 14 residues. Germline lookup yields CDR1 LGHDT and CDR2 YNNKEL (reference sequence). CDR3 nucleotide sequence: TGTGCCAGCAGCCGGGCGACGTTCTCAGATACGCAGTATTTT. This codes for CASSRATFSDTQYF.

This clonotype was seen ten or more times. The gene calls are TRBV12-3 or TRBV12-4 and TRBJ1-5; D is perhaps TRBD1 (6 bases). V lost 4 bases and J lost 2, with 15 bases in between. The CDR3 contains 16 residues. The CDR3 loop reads CASSYTGKSRNQPQHF. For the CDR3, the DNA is TGTGCCAGCAGTTACACAGGGAAAAGTCGCAATCAGCCCCAGCATTTT.

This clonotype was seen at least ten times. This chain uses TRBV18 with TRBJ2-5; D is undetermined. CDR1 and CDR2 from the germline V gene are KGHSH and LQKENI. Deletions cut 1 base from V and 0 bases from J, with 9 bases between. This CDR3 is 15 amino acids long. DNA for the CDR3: TGTGCCAGCTCACCACGGGCCGGGTACCAAGAGACCCAGTACTTC. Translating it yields CASSPRAGYQETQYF.

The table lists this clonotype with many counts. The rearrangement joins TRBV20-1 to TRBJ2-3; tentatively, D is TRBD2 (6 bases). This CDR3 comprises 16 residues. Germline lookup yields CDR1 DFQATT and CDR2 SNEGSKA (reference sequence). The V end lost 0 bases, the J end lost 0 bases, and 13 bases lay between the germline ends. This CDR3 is CSARDQEGLSTDTQYF. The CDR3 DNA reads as TGCAGTGCTAGAGATCAAGAGGGACTGAGCACAGATACGCAGTATTTT.

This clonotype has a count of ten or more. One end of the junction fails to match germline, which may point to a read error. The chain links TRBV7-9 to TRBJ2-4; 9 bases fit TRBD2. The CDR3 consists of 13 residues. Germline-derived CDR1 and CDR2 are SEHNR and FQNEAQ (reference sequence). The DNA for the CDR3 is TGTGCCAGCAGCCAACCCGACCAGCGGGGGGTCGCCTTC. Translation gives CASSQPDQRGVAF.

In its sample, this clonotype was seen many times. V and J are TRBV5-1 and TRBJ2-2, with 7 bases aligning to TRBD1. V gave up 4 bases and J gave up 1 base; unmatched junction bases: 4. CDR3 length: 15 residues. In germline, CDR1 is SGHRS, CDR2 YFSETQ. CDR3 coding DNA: TGCGCCAGCAGCACAGGGGAGCGGAACACCGGGGAGCTGTTTTTT. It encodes CASSTGERNTGELFF.

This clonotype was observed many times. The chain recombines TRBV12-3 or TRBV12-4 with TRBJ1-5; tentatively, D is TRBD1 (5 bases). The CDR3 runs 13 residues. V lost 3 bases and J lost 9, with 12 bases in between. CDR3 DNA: TGTGCCAGCAGTTTGGGGCCGGGGGGGCCCCAGCATTTT. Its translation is CASSLGPGGPQHF.

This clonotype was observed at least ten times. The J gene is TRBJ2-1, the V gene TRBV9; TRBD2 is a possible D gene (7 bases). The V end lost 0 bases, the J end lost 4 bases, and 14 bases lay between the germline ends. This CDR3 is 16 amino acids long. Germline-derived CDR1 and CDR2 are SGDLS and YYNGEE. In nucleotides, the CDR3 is TGTGCCAGCAGCGTAGGTGGGGGGGCCTTGTACAATGAGCAGTTCTTC. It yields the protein CASSVGGGALYNEQFF.

This CDR3 reads CASRSQDAEQYF. Here the CDR3 DNA reads TGTGCCAGCAGGTCGCAGGATGCCGAGCAGTACTTC. The V gene is TRBV12-3 or TRBV12-4, the J gene TRBJ2-7; D unresolved. CDR3 length equals 12 residues. V was cut by 6 bases and J by 6 bases, with 12 bases left in between.

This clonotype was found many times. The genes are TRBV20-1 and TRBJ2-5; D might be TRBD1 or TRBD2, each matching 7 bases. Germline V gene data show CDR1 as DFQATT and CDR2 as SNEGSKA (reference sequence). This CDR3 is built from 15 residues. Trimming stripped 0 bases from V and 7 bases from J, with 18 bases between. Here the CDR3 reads CSARDLITGEGTQYF. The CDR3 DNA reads TGCAGTGCTAGAGATTTGATAACAGGGGAGGGGACCCAGTACTTC.

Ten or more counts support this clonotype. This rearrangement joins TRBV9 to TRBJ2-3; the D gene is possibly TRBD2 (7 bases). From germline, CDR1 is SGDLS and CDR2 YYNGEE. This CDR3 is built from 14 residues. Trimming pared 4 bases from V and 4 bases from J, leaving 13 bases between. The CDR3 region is CASSPGGPSDTQYF. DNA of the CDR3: TGTGCCAGCAGCCCGGGGGGCCCCTCAGATACGCAGTATTTT.

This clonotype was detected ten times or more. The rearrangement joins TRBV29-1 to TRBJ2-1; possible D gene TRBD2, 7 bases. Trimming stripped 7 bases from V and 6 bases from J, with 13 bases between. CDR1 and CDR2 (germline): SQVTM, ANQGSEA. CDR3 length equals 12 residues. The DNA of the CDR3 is TGCAGCGACCAAGGGGGGGGCAATGAGCAGTTCTTC. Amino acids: CSDQGGGNEQFF.

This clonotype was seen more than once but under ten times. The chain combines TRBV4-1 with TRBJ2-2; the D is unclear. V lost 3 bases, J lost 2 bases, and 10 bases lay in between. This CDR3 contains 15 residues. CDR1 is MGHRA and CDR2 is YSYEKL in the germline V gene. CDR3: CASSHPTENTGELFF. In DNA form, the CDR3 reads TGCGCCAGCAGCCATCCTACAGAAAACACCGGGGAGCTGTTTTTT.

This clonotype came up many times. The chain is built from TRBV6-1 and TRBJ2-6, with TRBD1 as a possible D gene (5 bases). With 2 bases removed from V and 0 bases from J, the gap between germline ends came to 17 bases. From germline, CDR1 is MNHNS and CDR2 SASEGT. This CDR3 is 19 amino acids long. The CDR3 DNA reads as TGTGCCAGCAGTGAATATTGGGGAACAGACAGCTCTGGGGCCAACGTCCTGACTTTC. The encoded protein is CASSEYWGTDSSGANVLTF.

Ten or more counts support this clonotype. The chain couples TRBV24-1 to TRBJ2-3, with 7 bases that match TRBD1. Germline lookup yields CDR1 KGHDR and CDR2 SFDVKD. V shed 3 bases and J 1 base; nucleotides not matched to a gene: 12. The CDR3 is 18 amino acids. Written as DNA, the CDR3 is TGTGCCACCAGTGATCCCCTGCGGACAGGTAGGGGCACAGATACGCAGTATTTT. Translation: CATSDPLRTGRGTDTQYF.

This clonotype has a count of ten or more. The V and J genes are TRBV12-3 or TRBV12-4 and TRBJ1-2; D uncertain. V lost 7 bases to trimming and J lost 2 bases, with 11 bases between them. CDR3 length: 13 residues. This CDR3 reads CASTKGPNYGYTF. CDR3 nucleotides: TGTGCCAGCACCAAAGGGCCAAACTATGGCTACACCTTC.

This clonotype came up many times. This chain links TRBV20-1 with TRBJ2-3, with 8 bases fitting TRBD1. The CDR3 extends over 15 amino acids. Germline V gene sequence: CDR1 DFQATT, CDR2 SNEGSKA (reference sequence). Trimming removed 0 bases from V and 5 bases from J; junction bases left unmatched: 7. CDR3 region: CSARDQTGDKDTQYF. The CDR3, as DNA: TGCAGTGCTAGAGATCAGACAGGGGACAAAGATACGCAGTATTTT.

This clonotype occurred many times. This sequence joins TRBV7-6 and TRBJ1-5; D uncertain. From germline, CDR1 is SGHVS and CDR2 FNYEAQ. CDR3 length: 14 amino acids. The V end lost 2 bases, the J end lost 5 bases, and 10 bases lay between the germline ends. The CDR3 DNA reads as TGTGCCAGCAGCTTAATAGGGCCCGATCAGCCCCAGCATTTT. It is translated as CASSLIGPDQPQHF.

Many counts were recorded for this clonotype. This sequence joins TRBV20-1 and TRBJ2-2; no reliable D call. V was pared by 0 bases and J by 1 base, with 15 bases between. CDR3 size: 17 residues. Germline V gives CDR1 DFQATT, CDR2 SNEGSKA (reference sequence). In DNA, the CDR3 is TGCAGTGCTAGAGATTCGTATGGGAAGGGGAACACCGGGGAGCTGTTTTTT. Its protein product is CSARDSYGKGNTGELFF.

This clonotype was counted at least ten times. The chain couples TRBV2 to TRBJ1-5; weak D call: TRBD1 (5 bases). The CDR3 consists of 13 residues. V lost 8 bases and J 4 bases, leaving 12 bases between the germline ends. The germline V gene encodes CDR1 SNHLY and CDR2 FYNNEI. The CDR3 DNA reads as TGTGCCAGCGGGGACTTCCAAAATCAGCCCCAGCATTTT. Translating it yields CASGDFQNQPQHF.

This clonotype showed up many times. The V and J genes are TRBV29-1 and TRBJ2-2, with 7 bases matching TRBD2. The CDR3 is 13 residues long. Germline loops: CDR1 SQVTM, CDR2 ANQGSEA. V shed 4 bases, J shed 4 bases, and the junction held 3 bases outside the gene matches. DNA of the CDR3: TGCAGCGTTGGGACTAGACTCACCGGGGAGCTGTTTTTT. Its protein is CSVGTRLTGELFF.

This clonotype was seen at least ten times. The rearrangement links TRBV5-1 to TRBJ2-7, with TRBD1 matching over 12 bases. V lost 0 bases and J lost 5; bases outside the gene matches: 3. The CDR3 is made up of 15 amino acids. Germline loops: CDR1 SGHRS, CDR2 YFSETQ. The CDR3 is CASSLGGTGGHEQYF. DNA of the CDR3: TGCGCCAGCAGCTTGGGGGGGACAGGGGGCCACGAGCAGTACTTC.

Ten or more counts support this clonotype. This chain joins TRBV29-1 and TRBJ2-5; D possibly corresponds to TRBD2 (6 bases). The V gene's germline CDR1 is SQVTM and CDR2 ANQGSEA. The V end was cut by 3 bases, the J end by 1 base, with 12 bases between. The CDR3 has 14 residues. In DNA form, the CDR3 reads TGCAGCGTTGACCCGACGGGGGTCCAAGAGACCCAGTACTTC. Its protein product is CSVDPTGVQETQYF.

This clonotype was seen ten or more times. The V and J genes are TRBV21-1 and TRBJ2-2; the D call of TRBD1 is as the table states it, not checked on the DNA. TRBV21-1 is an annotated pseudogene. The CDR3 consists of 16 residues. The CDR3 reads CASSSRQGARLQELFF. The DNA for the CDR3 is TGTGCCAGCAGCTCCAGACAGGGGGCGCGACTCCAGGAGCTGTTTTTT.

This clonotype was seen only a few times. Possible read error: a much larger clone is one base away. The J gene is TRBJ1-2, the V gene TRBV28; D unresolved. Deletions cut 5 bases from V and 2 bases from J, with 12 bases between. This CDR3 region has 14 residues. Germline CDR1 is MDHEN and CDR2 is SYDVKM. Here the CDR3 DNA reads TGTGCCAGCAGTCAATGGGAAGGGAACTATGGCTACACCTTC. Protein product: CASSQWEGNYGYTF.

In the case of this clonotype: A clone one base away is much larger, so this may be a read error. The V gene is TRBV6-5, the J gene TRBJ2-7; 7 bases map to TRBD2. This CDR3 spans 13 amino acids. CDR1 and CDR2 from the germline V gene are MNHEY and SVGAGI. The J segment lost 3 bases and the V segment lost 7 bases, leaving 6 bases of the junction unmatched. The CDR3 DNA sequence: TGTGCCAGCATGCGGGGGATAAACTACGAGCAGTACTTC. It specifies CASMRGINYEQYF.

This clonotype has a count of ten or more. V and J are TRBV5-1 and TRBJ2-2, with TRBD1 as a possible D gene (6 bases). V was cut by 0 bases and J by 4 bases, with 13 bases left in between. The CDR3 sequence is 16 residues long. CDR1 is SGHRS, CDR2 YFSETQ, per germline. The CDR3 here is CASSLAGRGSTGELFF. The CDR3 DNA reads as TGCGCCAGCAGCTTGGCGGGCAGGGGATCCACCGGGGAGCTGTTTTTT.

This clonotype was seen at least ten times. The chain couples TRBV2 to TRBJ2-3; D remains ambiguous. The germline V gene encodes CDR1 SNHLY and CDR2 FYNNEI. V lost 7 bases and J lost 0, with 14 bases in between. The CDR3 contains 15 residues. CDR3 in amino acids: CASIDVGVSTDTQYF. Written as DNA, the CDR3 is TGTGCCAGCATAGACGTCGGAGTTAGCACAGATACGCAGTATTTT. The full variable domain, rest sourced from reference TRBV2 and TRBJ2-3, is EPEVTQTPSHQVTQMGQEVILRCVPISNHLYFYWYRQILGQKVEFLVSFYNNEISEKSEIFDDQFSVERPDGSNFTLKIRSTKLEDSAMYFCASIDVGVSTDTQYFGPGTRLTVL.

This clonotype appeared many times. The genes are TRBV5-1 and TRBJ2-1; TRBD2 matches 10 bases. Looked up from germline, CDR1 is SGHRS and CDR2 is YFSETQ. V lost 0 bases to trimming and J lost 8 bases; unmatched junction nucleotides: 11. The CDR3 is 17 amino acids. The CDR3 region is CASSLVATSGLRDEQFF. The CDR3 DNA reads TGCGCCAGCAGCTTGGTCGCGACTAGCGGGCTACGGGATGAGCAGTTCTTC.

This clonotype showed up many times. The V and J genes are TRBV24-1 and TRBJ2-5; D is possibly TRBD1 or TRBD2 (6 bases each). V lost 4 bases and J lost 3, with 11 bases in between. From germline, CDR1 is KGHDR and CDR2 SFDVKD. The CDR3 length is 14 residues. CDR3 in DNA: TGTGCCACCAGTGAGGGGGGCTCCGAAGAGACCCAGTACTTC. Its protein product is CATSEGGSEETQYF.

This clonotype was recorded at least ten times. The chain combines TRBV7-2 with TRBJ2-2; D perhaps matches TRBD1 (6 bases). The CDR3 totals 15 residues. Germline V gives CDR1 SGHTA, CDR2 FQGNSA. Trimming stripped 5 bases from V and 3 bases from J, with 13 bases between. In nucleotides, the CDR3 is TGTGCCAGCAGCCCCACAGGGAGCTACACCGGGGAGCTGTTTTTT. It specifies CASSPTGSYTGELFF.